These T cell receptor beta chains were read from a single sample in a study of CD8 T cells in ankylosing spondylitis. TCRdb passed the 5' RACE reads through MiXCR, listing each CDR3 protein once. The sample consists of roughly 260,000 distinct CDR3 sequences, roughly 20% of them appearing once. Sample: blood, either unsorted or a sorted T cell fraction (not recorded which). These receptors all stem from a male donor with ankylosing spondylitis or in good health (not recorded which). CDR3s include the opening cysteine and the closing phenylalanine or tryptophan. Each record gives: CDR3 DNA, CDR3 protein, clone size, J gene, D gene, V gene. D genes are given only for firm matches. Expanded clones get a size class; other rows say once, few or many, or leave the size out.

DNA: TGTGCCACCAGCAGAGCGAGTAGCGGAAATACCTATTTT
CDR3: CATSRASSGNTYF
size: few
J: TRBJ2-3
D: .
V: TRBV15

DNA: TGTGCCAGTAGTATAGGTCTAGCGATTGAGACCCAGTACTTC
CDR3: CASSIGLAIETQYF
size: few
J: TRBJ2-5
D: .
V: TRBV19

DNA: TGTGCCAGCCGGACACCGGCGAACACCGGGGAGCTGTTTTTT
CDR3: CASRTPANTGELFF
size: many
J: TRBJ2-2
D: .
V: TRBV28

DNA: TGCGCCAGCAGCTTCAGGGGTATATCGTACCAAGAGACCCAGTACTTC
CDR3: CASSFRGISYQETQYF
size: few
J: TRBJ2-5
D: .
V: TRBV5-1

DNA: TGCGCCAGCCAGGTTGGAAACACCATATATTTT
CDR3: CASQVGNTIYF
size: few
J: TRBJ1-3
D: .
V: TRBV5-1

DNA: TGCAGTGCTGGGCGGGACCTACTAGCCAAAAACATTCAGTACTTC
CDR3: CSAGRDLLAKNIQYF
size: .
J: TRBJ2-4
D: .
V: TRBV20-1

DNA: TGTGCCAGCAGTCCTTCGAGGACTAGGACGCAGTATTTT
CDR3: CASSPSRTRTQYF
size: .
J: TRBJ2-3
D: TRBD2
V: TRBV28

DNA: TGCGCCAGCAGCTTGGACAGTAGCAATCAGCCCCAGCATTTT
CDR3: CASSLDSSNQPQHF
size: few
J: TRBJ1-5
D: .
V: TRBV5-1

DNA: TGTGCCAGCAGCCAGGGGCCTCGGGAGACCCAGTACTTC
CDR3: CASSQGPRETQYF
size: many
J: TRBJ2-5
D: .
V: TRBV4-2

DNA: TGTGCCAGCAGCTTGGCTGGCACAGGGGCGTTCCAAGAGACCCAGTACTTC
CDR3: CASSLAGTGAFQETQYF
size: .
J: TRBJ2-5
D: TRBD1
V: TRBV5-5

DNA: TGTGCCAGCAGTTTATCAGGCGGGGGGGGGAATGAGCAGTTCTTC
CDR3: CASSLSGGGGNEQFF
size: .
J: TRBJ2-1
D: TRBD2
V: TRBV12-3/TRBV12-4

DNA: TGTGCCAGCAGCTCCGGGACAGGGGGGCCAAATGAGCAGTTCTTC
CDR3: CASSSGTGGPNEQFF
size: once
J: TRBJ2-1
D: TRBD1
V: TRBV12-3/TRBV12-4

DNA: TGTGCCAGCACCCCAACGACGGTACCAACGAACTATGGCTACACCTTC
CDR3: CASTPTTVPTNYGYTF
size: few
J: TRBJ1-2
D: .
V: TRBV2

DNA: TGTGCCAGCAGCCTTAATCTAGCGGGTACGCAGTATTTT
CDR3: CASSLNLAGTQYF
size: few
J: TRBJ2-3
D: TRBD2
V: TRBV3-1

DNA: TGTACCATCATAATAAAAGGGCTCAGGAGTTGGGGCACAGATACGCAGTATTTT
CDR3: CTIIIKGLRSWGTDTQYF
size: .
J: TRBJ2-3
D: .
V: TRBV12-3/TRBV12-4

DNA: TGTGCCTGGAGTCCAGCAGGCCTCGGTTCACCCCTCCACTTT
CDR3: CAWSPAGLGSPLHF
size: .
J: TRBJ1-6
D: .
V: TRBV30

DNA: TGCAGTGCTAGAGGACCCGGGGTCACGGCGAGAACTGAAGCTTTCTTT
CDR3: CSARGPGVTARTEAFF
size: once
J: TRBJ1-1
D: .
V: TRBV20-1

DNA: TGTGCCAGCAGCCCCCCGGGCGGCGACAATGAGCAGTTCTTC
CDR3: CASSPPGGDNEQFF
size: few
J: TRBJ2-1
D: .
V: TRBV6-1

DNA: TGTGCCATCAGTGAGGGACCAGCCGGGGAGCTGTTTTTT
CDR3: CAISEGPAGELFF
size: many
J: TRBJ2-2
D: .
V: TRBV10-3

DNA: TGCAGTGCTAGGTCAGGGTCAGGCTACACCTTC
CDR3: CSARSGSGYTF
size: .
J: TRBJ1-2
D: .
V: TRBV20-1

DNA: TGCAGCGTTCGTAATAGCAATCAGCCCCAGCATTTT
CDR3: CSVRNSNQPQHF
size: many
J: TRBJ1-5
D: .
V: TRBV29-1

DNA: TGCGCCAGCAGCTTGGGCTCGCAGGGGGCGCCCTATGGCTACACCTTC
CDR3: CASSLGSQGAPYGYTF
size: few
J: TRBJ1-2
D: TRBD1
V: TRBV5-1

DNA: TGTGCCAGCAGTTTAAGGTGGGGGGATCAGCCCCATTTT
CDR3: CASSLRWGDQPHF
size: .
J: TRBJ1-5
D: .
V: TRBV27

DNA: TGTGCCAGCAGCGTAGGACTTCCGGGACAGGGCTCTTTGAGCACCGGGGAGCTGTTTTTT
CDR3: CASSVGLPGQGSLSTGELFF
size: .
J: TRBJ2-2
D: TRBD1
V: TRBV9

DNA: TGCAGTGCTAGTGTGGGGCAGGGTCTTCCCCAAAACATTCAGTACTTC
CDR3: CSASVGQGLPQNIQYF
size: few
J: TRBJ2-4
D: .
V: TRBV20-1

DNA: TGTGCCAGCAGCCATCCCCAAGGGGGGGAAAACACTGAAGCTTTCTTT
CDR3: CASSHPQGGENTEAFF
size: .
J: TRBJ1-1
D: .
V: TRBV4-2

DNA: TGTGCCAGCAGCTCAACAGGGCCTGGGGAGCAGTTCTTC
CDR3: CASSSTGPGEQFF
size: .
J: TRBJ2-1
D: .
V: TRBV5-6

DNA: TGTGCCAGCAGCCGCGGGGGGGCAGGGGAGCAGTTCTTC
CDR3: CASSRGGAGEQFF
size: few
J: TRBJ2-1
D: TRBD2
V: TRBV3-1

DNA: TGCGCCAGCAGCTTGGGGACCGGACAGTCAGATACGCAGTATTTT
CDR3: CASSLGTGQSDTQYF
size: few
J: TRBJ2-3
D: .
V: TRBV5-1

DNA: TGTGCCAGCAGCTTACAGGGTAGCAATCAGCCCCAGCATTTT
CDR3: CASSLQGSNQPQHF
size: many
J: TRBJ1-5
D: .
V: TRBV5-6

DNA: TGTGCCAGCAGCCAATTAGCGGGAGGGCAGTCAGATACGCAGTATTTT
CDR3: CASSQLAGGQSDTQYF
size: many
J: TRBJ2-3
D: TRBD2
V: TRBV9

DNA: TGTGCCAGCAGCCCCCGGGTAGAAGAGACCCAGTACTTC
CDR3: CASSPRVEETQYF
size: many
J: TRBJ2-5
D: .
V: TRBV4-2

DNA: TGCGCCAGCAAAAGGACAGGGGAACAGGAAAAACTGTTTTTT
CDR3: CASKRTGEQEKLFF
size: few
J: TRBJ1-4
D: TRBD1
V: TRBV5-1

DNA: TGCAGCGTTGAAATTGCCCGGACAGGGGCTGGAAACACCATATATTTT
CDR3: CSVEIARTGAGNTIYF
size: few
J: TRBJ1-3
D: TRBD1
V: TRBV29-1

DNA: TGTGCCAGCGGCTATAGCGGGGGAGGTGAGCAGTTCTTC
CDR3: CASGYSGGGEQFF
size: many
J: TRBJ2-1
D: TRBD2
V: TRBV6-1

DNA: TGTGCCACCAGTGACAACGTAGCGGGGGCCTACAATGAGCAGTTCTTC
CDR3: CATSDNVAGAYNEQFF
size: few
J: TRBJ2-1
D: TRBD2
V: TRBV24-1

DNA: TGTGCCAGCACCGTGGGGACAGGGCTGGGGAACACTGAAGCTTTCTTT
CDR3: CASTVGTGLGNTEAFF
size: many
J: TRBJ1-1
D: TRBD1
V: TRBV9

DNA: TGTGCCAGCAGCGTAGTATCCAGCGCGAGCACAGATACGCAGTATTTT
CDR3: CASSVVSSASTDTQYF
size: few
J: TRBJ2-3
D: .
V: TRBV9

DNA: TGCAGTGCTAGAGACCCGACAGGGGCAAATCAGCCCCAGCATTTT
CDR3: CSARDPTGANQPQHF
size: .
J: TRBJ1-5
D: TRBD1
V: TRBV20-1

DNA: TGTGCCAGCAGCCCTGCTTTAGCGGGGGGGATCAATGAGCAGTTCTTC
CDR3: CASSPALAGGINEQFF
size: .
J: TRBJ2-1
D: TRBD2
V: TRBV12-3/TRBV12-4

DNA: TGTGCCAGCAGTTTAGATACAGTCGGAAACACCATATATTTT
CDR3: CASSLDTVGNTIYF
size: few
J: TRBJ1-3
D: .
V: TRBV12-3/TRBV12-4

DNA: TGTGCCAGCAGTAGCGGGAGTAGAAACATTCAGTACTTC
CDR3: CASSSGSRNIQYF
size: few
J: TRBJ2-4
D: TRBD2
V: TRBV12-3/TRBV12-4

DNA: TGCAGCGTCCAACTAGCGGGAGGAGGCACAGATACGCAGTATTTT
CDR3: CSVQLAGGGTDTQYF
size: few
J: TRBJ2-3
D: TRBD2
V: TRBV29-1

DNA: TGTGCCAGCAGCGTGAGTCCGGGTGGAGAGGAAAAACTGTTTTTT
CDR3: CASSVSPGGEEKLFF
size: .
J: TRBJ1-4
D: .
V: TRBV9

DNA: TGCAGCGTCCTAGCAGCGGGAGAAGGCACAGATACGCAGTATTTT
CDR3: CSVLAAGEGTDTQYF
size: .
J: TRBJ2-3
D: TRBD2
V: TRBV29-1

DNA: TGTGCCAGCAGCTTACAAGGGAAGAATTCACCCCTCCACTTT
CDR3: CASSLQGKNSPLHF
size: .
J: TRBJ1-6
D: .
V: TRBV7-2

DNA: TGCAGTGCCCGGAGGGTGTCAGAGACCCAGTACTTC
CDR3: CSARRVSETQYF
size: few
J: TRBJ2-5
D: .
V: TRBV20-1

DNA: TGCAGTGCTAAACAGGGGGCGGGCTATGATGGCTACACCTTC
CDR3: CSAKQGAGYDGYTF
size: .
J: TRBJ1-2
D: TRBD1
V: TRBV20-1

DNA: TGCGCCAGCAGCGAAACCGGGACAGGGACATACAATGAGCAGTTCTTC
CDR3: CASSETGTGTYNEQFF
size: few
J: TRBJ2-1
D: TRBD1
V: TRBV5-1

DNA: TGCAGTGCTATAGAGGGAGGTGAAAAACTGTTTTTT
CDR3: CSAIEGGEKLFF
size: many
J: TRBJ1-4
D: .
V: TRBV20-1

DNA: TGCGCCAGCAGCCAACGGGGGGGATCCCCGACCAACACCGGGGAGCTGTTTTTT
CDR3: CASSQRGGSPTNTGELFF
size: .
J: TRBJ2-2
D: TRBD2
V: TRBV5-1

DNA: TGCGCCAGCAGCTTGGAGGGTTCTGGAAACACCATATATTTT
CDR3: CASSLEGSGNTIYF
size: few
J: TRBJ1-3
D: .
V: TRBV5-1

DNA: TGCGCCAGCAGCTTGTTGGGGGGACGAACAACTAATGAAAAACTGTTTTTT
CDR3: CASSLLGGRTTNEKLFF
size: many
J: TRBJ1-4
D: .
V: TRBV5-1

DNA: TGTGCCAGCAGTTACTGGGGCCAGCTTCAAGATTCACCCCTCCACTTT
CDR3: CASSYWGQLQDSPLHF
size: .
J: TRBJ1-6
D: .
V: TRBV6-5

DNA: TGTGCCACCAGCAGAGATAGATTGGAGACCCAGTACTTC
CDR3: CATSRDRLETQYF
size: few
J: TRBJ2-5
D: .
V: TRBV15

DNA: TGTGCCAGCAGCCAACAGGGTCCATCCTACAATGAGCAGTTCTTC
CDR3: CASSQQGPSYNEQFF
size: many
J: TRBJ2-1
D: .
V: TRBV6-1

DNA: TGTGCCAGCAGTCCGTTAGCGGGAGACTTCCAAGAGACCCAGTACTTC
CDR3: CASSPLAGDFQETQYF
size: .
J: TRBJ2-5
D: TRBD2
V: TRBV28

DNA: TGTGCCAGTAGTCGGTCTTCGGTAATCGGTACGCGTTCACCCCTCCACTTT
CDR3: CASSRSSVIGTRSPLHF
size: .
J: TRBJ1-6
D: .
V: TRBV19

DNA: TGTGCCACCAGCAGAGATTTAAGCGGGGGGGCCGTCAATGAGCAGTTCTTC
CDR3: CATSRDLSGGAVNEQFF
size: many
J: TRBJ2-1
D: TRBD2
V: TRBV15